Sequencing of this TCR beta chain was carried out in a study of cytomegalovirus exposure and HLA in healthy donors. As to this clone: The sample contains more than one DNA sequence encoding this CDR3.

Every donor was a healthy person donating bone marrow. The germline V gene encodes CDR1 SGHTA and CDR2 FQGNSA. This CDR3 spans 12 amino acids. V dropped 0 bases and J dropped 4 bases, with 3 bases sitting between them. PCR employed 60 Vbeta and 13 Jbeta primers. Assay used: immunoSEQ multiplex PCR; TCRdb lists only in-frame clones, some missing. The sample holds approximately 160,000 clones, roughly 73% seen once. The genes are TRBV7-2 and TRBJ2-5; D uncertain. The sequence came from a male donor in good health and CMV-seronegative. Input material: PBMCs. CDR3 amino acids: CASSLARETQYF. In nucleotides, the CDR3 is TGTGCCAGCAGCTTAGCGAGAGAGACCCAGTACTTC.